This record looks at one TCR beta chain sequence and its context. The antigen is unknown. The data stem from a study of PD-1 blockade in mismatch repair-deficient tumors. Study-level points and caveats: After pembrolizumab, tumor-resident clones rose rapidly, then generally contracted before radiologic responses.

This table comes from immunoSEQ multiplex PCR, and its TCRdb copy is limited to in-frame clones, with some not included. This sample has some 130,000 clones; 88% occur once, and the top ten carry roughly 12%. V lost 0 bases and J 7 bases, leaving 4 bases between the germline ends. Germline CDR1 SGDLS, CDR2 YYNGEE. The CDR3 is 12 residues long. This clonotype originated in an adult with mismatch repair-deficient cancer. This chain connects TRBV9 to TRBJ2-2; D remains unclear. Here the sequenced sample was peripheral blood, taken approximately 71 weeks after starting pembrolizumab. In DNA form, the CDR3 reads TGTGCCAGCAGCGTAGTAGGCGGGGAGCTGTTTTTT. Translated, it gives CASSVVGGELFF.